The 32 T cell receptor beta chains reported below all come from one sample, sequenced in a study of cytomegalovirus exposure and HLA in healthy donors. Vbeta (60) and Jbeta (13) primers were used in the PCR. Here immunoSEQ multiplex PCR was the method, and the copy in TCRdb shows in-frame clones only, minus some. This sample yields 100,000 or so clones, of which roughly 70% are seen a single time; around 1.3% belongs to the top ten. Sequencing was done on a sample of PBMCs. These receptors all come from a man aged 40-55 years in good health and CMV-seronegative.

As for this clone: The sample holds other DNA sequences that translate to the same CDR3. CDR3 sequence reads: CASSLVASGYEQYF. DNA for the CDR3: TGTGCCAGCAGCTTAGTGGCTAGCGGTTACGAGCAGTACTTC. The gene calls are TRBV7-9 and TRBJ2-7, with 7 bases fitting TRBD2. The CDR3 covers 14 residues. Germline lookup yields CDR1 SEHNR and CDR2 FQNEAQ (reference sequence). V shed 1 base and J 4 bases; nucleotides not matched to a gene: 4.

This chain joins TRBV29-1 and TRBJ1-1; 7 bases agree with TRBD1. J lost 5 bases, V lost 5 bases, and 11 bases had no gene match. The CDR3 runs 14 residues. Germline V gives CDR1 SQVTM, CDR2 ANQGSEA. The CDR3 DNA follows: TGCAGCGTTAAAAATCCCAGGGGGAAGACTGAAGCTTTCTTT. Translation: CSVKNPRGKTEAFF.

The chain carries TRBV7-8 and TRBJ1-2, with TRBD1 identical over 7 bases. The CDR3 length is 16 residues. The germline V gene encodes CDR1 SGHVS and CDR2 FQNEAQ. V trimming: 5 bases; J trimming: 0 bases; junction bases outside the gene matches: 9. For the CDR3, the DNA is TGTGCCAGCAGCGGCCAAGGGACAGAACCTAACTATGGCTACACCTTC. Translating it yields CASSGQGTEPNYGYTF.

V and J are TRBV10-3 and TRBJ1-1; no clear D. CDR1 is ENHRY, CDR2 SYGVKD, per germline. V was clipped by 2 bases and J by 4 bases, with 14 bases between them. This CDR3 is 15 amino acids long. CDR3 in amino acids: CAISEAGFRGTEAFF. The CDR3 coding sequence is TGTGCCATCAGTGAGGCGGGATTTCGGGGCACTGAAGCTTTCTTT.

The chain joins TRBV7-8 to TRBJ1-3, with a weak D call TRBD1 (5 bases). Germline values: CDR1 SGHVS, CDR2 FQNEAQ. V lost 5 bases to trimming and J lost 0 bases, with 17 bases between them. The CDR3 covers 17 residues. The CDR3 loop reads CASSRQPRVHSGNTIYF. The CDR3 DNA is TGTGCCAGCAGCCGTCAACCCAGGGTTCACTCTGGAAACACCATATATTTT.

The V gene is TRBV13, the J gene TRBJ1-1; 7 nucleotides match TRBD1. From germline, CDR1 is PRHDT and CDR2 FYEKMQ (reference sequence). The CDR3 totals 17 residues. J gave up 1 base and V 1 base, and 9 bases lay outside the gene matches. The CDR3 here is CASSLVGGVTRNTEAFF. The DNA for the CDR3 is TGTGCCAGCAGCTTAGTAGGGGGCGTAACGAGGAACACTGAAGCTTTCTTT.

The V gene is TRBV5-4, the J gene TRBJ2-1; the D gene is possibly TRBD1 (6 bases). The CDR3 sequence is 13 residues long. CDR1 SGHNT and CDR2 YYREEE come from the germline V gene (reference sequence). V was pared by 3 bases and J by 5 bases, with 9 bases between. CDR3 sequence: CASSWTENNEQFF. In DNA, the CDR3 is TGTGCCAGCAGCTGGACAGAGAACAATGAGCAGTTCTTC.

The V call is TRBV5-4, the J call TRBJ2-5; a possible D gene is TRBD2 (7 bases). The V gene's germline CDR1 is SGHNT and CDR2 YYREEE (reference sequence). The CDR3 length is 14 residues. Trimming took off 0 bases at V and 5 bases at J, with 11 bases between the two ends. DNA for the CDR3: TGTGCCAGCAGCTTGGCGGGGGGCCGGGAGACCCAGTACTTC. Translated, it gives CASSLAGGRETQYF. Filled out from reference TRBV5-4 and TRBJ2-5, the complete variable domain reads ETGVTQSPTHLIKTRGQQVTLRCSSQSGHNTVSWYQQALGQGPQFIFQYYREEENGRGNFPPRFSGLQFPNYSSELNVNALELDDSALYLCASSLAGGRETQYFGPGTRLLVL.

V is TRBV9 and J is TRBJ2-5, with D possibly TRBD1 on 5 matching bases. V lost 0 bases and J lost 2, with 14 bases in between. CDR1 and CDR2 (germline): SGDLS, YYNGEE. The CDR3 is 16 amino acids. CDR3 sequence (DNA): TGTGCCAGCAGCGTAGGAACAGGTTACGGGCAAGAGACCCAGTACTTC. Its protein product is CASSVGTGYGQETQYF.

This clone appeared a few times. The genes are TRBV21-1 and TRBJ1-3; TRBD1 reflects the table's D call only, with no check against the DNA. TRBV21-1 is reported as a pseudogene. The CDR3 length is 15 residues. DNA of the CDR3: TGTGCCAGCACCCTTAACAGGACAAGAGGAAACACCATATATTTT. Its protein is CASTLNRTRGNTIYF.

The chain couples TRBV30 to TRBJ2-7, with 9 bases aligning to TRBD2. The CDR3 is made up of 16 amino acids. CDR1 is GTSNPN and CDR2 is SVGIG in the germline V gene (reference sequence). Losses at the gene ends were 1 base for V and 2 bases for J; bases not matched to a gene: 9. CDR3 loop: CAWSGPGGTSTYEQYF. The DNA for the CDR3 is TGTGCCTGGAGTGGGCCTGGGGGGACTAGCACCTACGAGCAGTACTTC.

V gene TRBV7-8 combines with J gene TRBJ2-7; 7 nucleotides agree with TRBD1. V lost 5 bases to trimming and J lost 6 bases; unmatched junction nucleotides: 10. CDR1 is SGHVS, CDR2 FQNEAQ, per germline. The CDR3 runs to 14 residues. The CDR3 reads CASSHRQGMGEQYF. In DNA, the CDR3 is TGTGCCAGCAGCCACCGACAGGGAATGGGCGAGCAGTACTTC.

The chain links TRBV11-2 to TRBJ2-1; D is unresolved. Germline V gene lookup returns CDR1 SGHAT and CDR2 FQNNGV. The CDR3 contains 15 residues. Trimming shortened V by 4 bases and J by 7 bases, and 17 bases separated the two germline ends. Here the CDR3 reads CASSSQPGPTNEQFF. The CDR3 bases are TGTGCCAGCAGCTCTCAACCGGGTCCTACTAATGAGCAGTTCTTC.

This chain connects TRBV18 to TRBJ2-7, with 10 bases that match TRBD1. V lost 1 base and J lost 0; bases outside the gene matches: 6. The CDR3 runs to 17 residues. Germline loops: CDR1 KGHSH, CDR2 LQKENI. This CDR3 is CASSPRQGATSSYEQYF. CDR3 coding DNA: TGTGCCAGCTCACCACGACAGGGGGCTACAAGCTCCTACGAGCAGTACTTC.

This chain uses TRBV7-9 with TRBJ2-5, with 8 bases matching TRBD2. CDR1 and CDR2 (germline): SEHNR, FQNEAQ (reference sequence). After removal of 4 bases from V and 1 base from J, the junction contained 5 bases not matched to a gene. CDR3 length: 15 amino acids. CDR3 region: CASSSSSGSQETQYF. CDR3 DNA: TGTGCCAGCAGCTCTTCTAGCGGGTCCCAAGAGACCCAGTACTTC. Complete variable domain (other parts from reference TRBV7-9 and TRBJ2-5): DTGVSQNPRHKITKRGQNVTFRCDPISEHNRLYWYRQTLGQGPEFLTYFQNEAQLEKSRLLSDRFSAERPKGSFSTLEIQRTEQGDSAMYLCASSSSSGSQETQYFGPGTRLLVL.

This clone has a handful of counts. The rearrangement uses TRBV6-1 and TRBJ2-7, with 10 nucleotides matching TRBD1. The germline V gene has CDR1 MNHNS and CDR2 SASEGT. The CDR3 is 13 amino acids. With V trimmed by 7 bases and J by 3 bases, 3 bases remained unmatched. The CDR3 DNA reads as TGTGCCAGCAACGGGGACAGGGGCTACGAGCAGTACTTC. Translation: CASNGDRGYEQYF.

CDR3 DNA sequence: TGTGCCAGCACCCCGACTGGGGCAGTAATAACCCTCCACTTT. Translated: CASTPTGAVITLHF. V and J are TRBV28 and TRBJ1-6; D is possibly TRBD1 (5 bases). CDR3 size: 14 residues. Trimming pared 7 bases from V and 14 bases from J, leaving 21 bases between. Germline-derived CDR1 and CDR2 are MDHEN and SYDVKM.

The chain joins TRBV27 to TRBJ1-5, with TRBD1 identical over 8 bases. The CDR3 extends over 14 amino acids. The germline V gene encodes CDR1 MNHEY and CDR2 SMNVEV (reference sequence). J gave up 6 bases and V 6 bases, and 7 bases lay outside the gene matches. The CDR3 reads CASSRQGFGQPQHF. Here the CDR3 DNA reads TGTGCCAGCAGCAGACAGGGGTTCGGTCAGCCCCAGCATTTT.

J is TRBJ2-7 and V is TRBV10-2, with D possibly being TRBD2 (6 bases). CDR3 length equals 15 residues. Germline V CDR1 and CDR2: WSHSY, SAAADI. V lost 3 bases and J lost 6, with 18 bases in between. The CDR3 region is CASSDQLRRGSEQYF. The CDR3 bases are TGCGCCAGCAGTGATCAATTGCGGAGGGGCTCCGAGCAGTACTTC.

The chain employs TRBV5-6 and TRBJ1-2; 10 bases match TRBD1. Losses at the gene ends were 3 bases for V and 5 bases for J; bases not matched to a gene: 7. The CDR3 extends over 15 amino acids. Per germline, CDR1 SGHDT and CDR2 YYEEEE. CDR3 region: CASSSPTGGGYGYTF. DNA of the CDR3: TGTGCCAGCAGCTCCCCGACAGGGGGCGGGTATGGCTACACCTTC.

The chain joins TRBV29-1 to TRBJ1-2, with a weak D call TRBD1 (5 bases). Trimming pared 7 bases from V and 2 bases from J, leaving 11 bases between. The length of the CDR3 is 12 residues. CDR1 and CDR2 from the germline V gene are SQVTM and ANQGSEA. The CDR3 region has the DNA TGCAGCGCCGCGGGGGAAAACTATGGCTACACCTTC. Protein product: CSAAGENYGYTF.

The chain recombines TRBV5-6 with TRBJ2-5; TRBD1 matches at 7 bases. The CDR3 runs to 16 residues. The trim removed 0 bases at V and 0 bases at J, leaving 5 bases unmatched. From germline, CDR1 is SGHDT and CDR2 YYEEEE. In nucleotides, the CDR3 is TGTGCCAGCAGCTTGGAAGGGACAGCGTACCAAGAGACCCAGTACTTC. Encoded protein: CASSLEGTAYQETQYF.

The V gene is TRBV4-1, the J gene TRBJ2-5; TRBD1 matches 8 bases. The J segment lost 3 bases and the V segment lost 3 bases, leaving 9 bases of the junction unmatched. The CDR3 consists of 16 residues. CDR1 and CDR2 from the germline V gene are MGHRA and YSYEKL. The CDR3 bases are TGCGCCAGCAGCCACCCAATCCAGGGGGCAGAAGAGACCCAGTACTTC. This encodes CASSHPIQGAEETQYF.

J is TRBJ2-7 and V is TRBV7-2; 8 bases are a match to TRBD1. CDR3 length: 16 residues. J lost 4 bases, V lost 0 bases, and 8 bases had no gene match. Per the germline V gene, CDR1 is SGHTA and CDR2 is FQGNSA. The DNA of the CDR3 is TGTGCCAGCAGCTTAGCGCTAACAGGGGGAAGATACGAGCAGTACTTC. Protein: CASSLALTGGRYEQYF.

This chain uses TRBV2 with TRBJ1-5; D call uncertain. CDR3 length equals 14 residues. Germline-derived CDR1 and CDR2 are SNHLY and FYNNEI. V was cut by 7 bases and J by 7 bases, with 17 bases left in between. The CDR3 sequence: CASKSPNEGQPQHF. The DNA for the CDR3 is TGTGCCAGCAAGAGTCCTAATGAGGGCCAGCCCCAGCATTTT.

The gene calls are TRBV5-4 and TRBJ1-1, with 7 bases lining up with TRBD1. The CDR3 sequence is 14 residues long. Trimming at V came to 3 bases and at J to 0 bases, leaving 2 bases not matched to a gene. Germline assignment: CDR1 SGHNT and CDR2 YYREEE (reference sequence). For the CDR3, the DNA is TGTGCCAGCAGCTCGGGACAGTTGAACACTGAAGCTTTCTTT. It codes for CASSSGQLNTEAFF.

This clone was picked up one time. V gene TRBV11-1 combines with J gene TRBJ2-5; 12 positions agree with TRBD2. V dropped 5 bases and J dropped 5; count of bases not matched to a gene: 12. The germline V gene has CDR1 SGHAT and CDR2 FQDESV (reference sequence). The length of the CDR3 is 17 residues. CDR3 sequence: CASSKDPPSGRGETQYF. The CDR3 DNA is TGTGCCAGCAGCAAAGACCCCCCTAGCGGGAGGGGGGAGACCCAGTACTTC.

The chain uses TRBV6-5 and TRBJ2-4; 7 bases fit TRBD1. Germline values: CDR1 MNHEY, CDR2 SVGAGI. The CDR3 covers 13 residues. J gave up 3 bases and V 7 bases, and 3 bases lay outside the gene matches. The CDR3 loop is CASTAGGKNIQYF. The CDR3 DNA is TGTGCCAGCACTGCAGGGGGCAAAAACATTCAGTACTTC.

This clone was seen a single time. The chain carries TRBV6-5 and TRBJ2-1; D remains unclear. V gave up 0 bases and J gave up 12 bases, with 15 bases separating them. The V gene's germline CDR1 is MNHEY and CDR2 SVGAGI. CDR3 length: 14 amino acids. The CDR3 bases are TGTGCCAGCAGTTACTCGACCCTTAGCCCGGGGCAGTTCTTC. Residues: CASSYSTLSPGQFF.

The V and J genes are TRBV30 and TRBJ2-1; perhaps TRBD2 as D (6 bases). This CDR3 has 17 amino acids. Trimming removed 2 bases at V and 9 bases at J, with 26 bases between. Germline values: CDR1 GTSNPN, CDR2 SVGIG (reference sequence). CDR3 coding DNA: TGTGCCTGGAGTACATCACCCCCGGGACTTCCATACGGTGAGCAGTTCTTC. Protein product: CAWSTSPPGLPYGEQFF.

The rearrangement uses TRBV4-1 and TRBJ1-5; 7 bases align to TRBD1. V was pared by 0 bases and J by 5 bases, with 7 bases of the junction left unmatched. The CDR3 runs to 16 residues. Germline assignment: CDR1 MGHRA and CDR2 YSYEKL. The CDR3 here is CASSQETGMMDQPQHF. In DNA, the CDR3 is TGCGCCAGCAGCCAAGAGACAGGGATGATGGATCAGCCCCAGCATTTT.

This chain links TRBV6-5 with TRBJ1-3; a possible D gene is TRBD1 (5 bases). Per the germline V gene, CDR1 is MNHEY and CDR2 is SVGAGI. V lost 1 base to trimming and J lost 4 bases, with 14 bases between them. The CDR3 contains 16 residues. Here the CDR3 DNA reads TGTGCCAGCAGTTACTTCTTTCCAGGGTTCGGAAACACCATATATTTT. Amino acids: CASSYFFPGFGNTIYF.